Below, 7 T cell receptor beta chains from the same sample are listed, as sequenced in a study of T cells in localized non-small cell lung cancer. Data came from immunoSEQ multiplex PCR; TCRdb stores just in-frame clones and leaves some out. The sample records more than 30,000 clones, about nine tenths being singletons. The starting material was peripheral blood mononuclear cells, obtained before any cancer treatment. Receptors originate from a man aged 40 to 75 with stage III lung adenocarcinoma.

This clone has only a few counts. V gene TRBV25-1 combines with J gene TRBJ1-4; D is uncertain. Deletions cut 4 bases from V and 8 bases from J, with 5 bases between. The CDR3 is 11 amino acids. In germline, CDR1 is MGHDK, CDR2 SYGVNS. As DNA, the CDR3 is TGTGCCAGCAGTGGTGGGGAAAAACTGTTTTTT. Translation: CASSGGEKLFF.

This chain connects TRBV7-2 to TRBJ2-1; 10 nucleotides align to TRBD1. Germline lookup yields CDR1 SGHTA and CDR2 FQGNSA. The J segment lost 3 bases and the V segment lost 2 bases, leaving 1 base of the junction unmatched. CDR3 length: 15 amino acids. Here the CDR3 reads CASSLRTGGYNEQFF. CDR3 bases: TGTGCCAGCAGCTTACGGACAGGGGGCTACAATGAGCAGTTCTTC.

The rearrangement uses TRBV7-2 and TRBJ2-7, with 12 nucleotides matching TRBD1. Unmatched junction bases numbered 5, after V lost 3 bases and J lost 5 bases. Germline V gene sequence: CDR1 SGHTA, CDR2 FQGNSA. The CDR3 extends over 15 amino acids. The CDR3 here is CASSLGQGARNEQYF. The CDR3 region has the DNA TGTGCCAGCAGCTTGGGACAGGGGGCGCGAAACGAGCAGTACTTC.

As to this clone: A junction boundary mismatches the germline segment, possibly from a read error. The chain carries TRBV7-4 and TRBJ2-3, with 9 bases that match TRBD2. CDR1 is SGHVT, CDR2 SQSDAQ, per germline. The CDR3 consists of 14 residues. The CDR3 nucleotides read TGTGCCAGCAGCCTAGCGGGGAGCACAGATACGCAGTATTTT. Amino acid sequence: CASSLAGSTDTQYF. Together with reference TRBV7-4 and TRBJ2-3, the CDR3 gives the full variable domain: GAGVSQSPRYKVAKRGRDVALRCDSISGHVTLYWYRQTLGQGSEVLTYSQSDAQRDKSGRPSGRFSAERPERSVSTLKIQRTEQGDSAVYLCASSLAGSTDTQYFGPGTRLTVL.

The rearrangement uses TRBV7-9 and TRBJ1-1; no firm D call. The CDR3 covers 14 residues. CDR1 SEHNR and CDR2 FQNEAQ come from the germline V gene (reference sequence). Deletions cut 5 bases from V and 0 bases from J, with 10 bases between. The CDR3 DNA is TGTGCCAGCAGCCCTATCGGGGTGAACACTGAAGCTTTCTTT. Its translation: CASSPIGVNTEAFF.

The gene calls are TRBV4-2 and TRBJ2-2; 8 bases are a match to TRBD2. Germline CDR1 is LGHNA and CDR2 is YNFKEQ. The CDR3 covers 19 residues. The trim removed 0 bases at V and 2 bases at J, leaving 11 bases unmatched. In nucleotides, the CDR3 is TGTGCCAGCAGCCAAGATGTGCCGGGGGGGCGGATCAACACCGGGGAGCTGTTTTTT. It translates to CASSQDVPGGRINTGELFF.

The chain couples TRBV2 to TRBJ2-1, with TRBD2 as a possible D gene (6 bases). Germline CDR1 SNHLY, CDR2 FYNNEI. The CDR3 contains 16 residues. V was pared by 4 bases and J by 0 bases, with 13 bases between. In DNA form, the CDR3 reads TGTGCCAGCAGTGGGGGTCCCGGGGGCTCCTACAATGAGCAGTTCTTC. It translates to CASSGGPGGSYNEQFF.